These 4 T cell receptor beta chains were all obtained from the same sample, sequenced in a study of cytomegalovirus exposure and HLA in healthy donors. The primer mix had 60 Vbeta and 13 Jbeta primers. Repertoires were generated with immunoSEQ multiplex PCR, while TCRdb's copy carries only in-frame clones and drops some. Of 130,000 to 150,000 clones in the sample, 73% were seen once. Sequenced material: PBMCs. The origin of the receptors is a human donor in good health.

This chain connects TRBV19 to TRBJ1-6; TRBD1 might be the D (5 bases). The CDR3 loop spans 13 amino acids. From germline, CDR1 is LNHDA and CDR2 SQIVND (reference sequence). Trimming left V 6 bases short and J 9 bases short, with 12 bases between. This CDR3 reads CASRWQGGSPLHF. CDR3 bases: TGTGCCAGTAGGTGGCAGGGAGGTTCACCCCTCCACTTT.

The chain is built from TRBV30 and TRBJ1-2; no reliable D call. This CDR3 comprises 14 residues. Germline V gene lookup returns CDR1 GTSNPN and CDR2 SVGIG (reference sequence). V shed 0 bases and J shed 7 bases, with 15 bases lying between them. The chain's CDR3 is CAWSVTVSSSGYTF. In nucleotides, the CDR3 is TGTGCCTGGAGTGTAACGGTGTCAAGTTCTGGCTACACCTTC.

This rearrangement joins TRBV27 to TRBJ1-2; perhaps TRBD1 as D (6 bases). V was pared by 5 bases and J by 4 bases, with 14 bases between. The CDR3 loop spans 14 amino acids. Germline assignment: CDR1 MNHEY and CDR2 SMNVEV (reference sequence). Here the CDR3 reads CASSVGGAVYGYTF. The CDR3 DNA follows: TGTGCCAGCAGTGTGGGGGGGGCAGTCTATGGCTACACCTTC.

This chain uses TRBV5-1 with TRBJ2-7, with 9 bases identical to TRBD2. The CDR3 spans 16 residues. Unmatched junction bases numbered 9, after V lost 4 bases and J lost 1 base. Looked up from germline, CDR1 is SGHRS and CDR2 is YFSETQ. CDR3 in DNA: TGCGCCAGCAGCCCGGTTGGGCTAGCGGGGTCCTACGAGCAGTACTTC. Residues: CASSPVGLAGSYEQYF.